These 5 T cell receptor beta chains share one sample of origin, sequenced in a study of blood T cell repertoires in COVID-19. The table came from immunoSEQ multiplex PCR; TCRdb's copy has only in-frame clones and leaves some out. The top ten clones hold over 20% of a sample with tens of thousands of clones, around 84% of them seen once. Sample: peripheral blood. The receptors derive from a woman older than 75 in a cohort sampled during active or convalescent COVID-19.

This clone was found a few times. The chain combines TRBV5-1 with TRBJ1-5; the D gene is possibly TRBD1 (5 bases). The ends were cut back, 4 bases at V and 4 bases at J, with 15 bases in the middle. CDR3 length equals 15 residues. Germline values: CDR1 SGHRS, CDR2 YFSETQ. CDR3 DNA: TGCGCCAGCAGCCCCGGTTCGGGGGGTAATCAGCCCCAGCATTTT. As protein: CASSPGSGGNQPQHF.

The chain employs TRBV30 and TRBJ1-4; TRBD1 might be the D (6 bases). The germline CDR1 and CDR2 sequences are GTSNPN and SVGIG (reference sequence). The CDR3 has 13 amino acids. CDR3 nucleotide sequence: TGTGCTTTTGGGGGCAGACTTAATGAAAAACTGTTTTTT. Protein: CAFGGRLNEKLFF.

The CDR3 sequence is CASSEPGLAITDTQYF. CDR3 nucleotides: TGTGCCAGCAGCGAGCCGGGACTAGCGATCACAGATACGCAGTATTTT. The chain links TRBV9 to TRBJ2-3; 10 bases line up with TRBD2. J lost 2 bases, V lost 3 bases, and 6 bases had no gene match. This CDR3 has 16 residues. Germline V CDR1 and CDR2: SGDLS, YYNGEE.

The chain has TRBV2 and TRBJ2-5; 7 nucleotides match TRBD1. The J segment lost 1 base and the V segment lost 6 bases, leaving 5 bases of the junction unmatched. The V gene's germline CDR1 is SNHLY and CDR2 FYNNEI. CDR3 length: 14 amino acids. The CDR3 DNA is TGTGCCAGCAGATCAAGGACAGGCCAAGAGACCCAGTACTTC. Protein sequence: CASRSRTGQETQYF.

The V gene is TRBV5-1, the J gene TRBJ2-6; the match to TRBD1 covers 7 bases. This CDR3 has 16 amino acids. CDR1 and CDR2 from the germline V gene are SGHRS and YFSETQ. V was pared by 6 bases and J by 1 base, with 7 bases of the junction left unmatched. CDR3 bases: TGCGCCAGCATGACAGGGTCTCCGTCTGGGGCCAACGTCCTGACTTTC. This translates into CASMTGSPSGANVLTF.